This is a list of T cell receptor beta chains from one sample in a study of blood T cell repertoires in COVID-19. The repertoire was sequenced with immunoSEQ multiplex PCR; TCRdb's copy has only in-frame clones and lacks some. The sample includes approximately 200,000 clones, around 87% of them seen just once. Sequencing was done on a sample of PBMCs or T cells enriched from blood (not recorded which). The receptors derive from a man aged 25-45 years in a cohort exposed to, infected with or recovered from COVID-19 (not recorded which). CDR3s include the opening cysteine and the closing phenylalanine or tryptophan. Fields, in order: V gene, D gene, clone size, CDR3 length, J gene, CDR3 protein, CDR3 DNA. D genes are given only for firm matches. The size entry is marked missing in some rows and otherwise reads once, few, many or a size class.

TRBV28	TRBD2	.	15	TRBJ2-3	CASSFFVTSVHTQYF	TGTGCCAGCAGTTTCTTTGTGACTAGCGTTCATACGCAGTATTTT
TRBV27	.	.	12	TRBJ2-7	CASSLSGYEQYF	TGTGCCAGCAGTTTAAGCGGCTACGAGCAGTACTTC
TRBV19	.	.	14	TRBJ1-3	CASREQGSGNTIYF	TGTGCCAGTAGGGAACAGGGTTCAGGAAACACCATATATTTT
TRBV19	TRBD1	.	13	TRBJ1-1	CASADRLNTEAFF	TGTGCCAGCGCGGACAGGCTGAACACTGAAGCTTTCTTT
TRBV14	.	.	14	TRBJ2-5	CASSPSGGVETQYF	TGTGCCAGCAGTCCCTCGGGCGGGGTGGAGACCCAGTACTTC
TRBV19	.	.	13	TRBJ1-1	CASTRGDNTEAFF	TGTGCCAGTACTCGGGGGGACAACACTGAAGCTTTCTTT
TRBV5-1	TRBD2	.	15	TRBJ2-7	CASSEGLANSYEQYF	TGCGCCAGCAGCGAGGGACTAGCGAACTCCTACGAGCAGTACTTC
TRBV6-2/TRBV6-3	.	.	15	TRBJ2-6	CASSYVHSGANVLTF	TGTGCCAGCAGTTACGTTCACTCTGGGGCCAACGTCCTGACTTTC
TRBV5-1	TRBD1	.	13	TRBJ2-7	CASSQGQGGEQYF	TGCGCCAGCAGCCAGGGACAGGGAGGCGAGCAGTACTTC
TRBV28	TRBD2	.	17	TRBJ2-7	CASSLRLAGVQIYEQYF	TGTGCCAGCAGCCTTAGACTAGCGGGAGTTCAGATCTACGAGCAGTACTTC
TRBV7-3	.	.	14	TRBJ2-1	CASSLTPLVGEQFF	TGTGCCAGCAGCTTAACGCCCCTAGTAGGTGAGCAGTTCTTC
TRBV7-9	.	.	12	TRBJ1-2	CASSPRESGYTF	TGTGCCAGCAGTCCCAGGGAATCTGGCTACACCTTC
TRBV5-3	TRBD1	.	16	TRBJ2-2	CARRNRGPLKDGELFF	TGTGCCAGAAGAAACAGGGGTCCCCTTAAGGACGGGGAGCTGTTTTTT
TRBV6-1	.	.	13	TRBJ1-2	CASSDLQDYGYTF	TGTGCCAGCAGTGACCTGCAGGATTATGGCTACACCTTC
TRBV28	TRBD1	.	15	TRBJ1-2	CASSPGRTGMSGYTF	TGTGCCAGCAGTCCCGGACGGACAGGTATGAGCGGCTACACCTTC
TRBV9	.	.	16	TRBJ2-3	CASSVTPGTSTDTQYF	TGTGCCAGCAGCGTAACACCCGGGACTAGCACAGATACGCAGTATTTT
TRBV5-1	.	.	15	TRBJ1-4	CASSFTGPTNEKLFF	TGCGCCAGCAGCTTTACAGGGCCAACTAATGAAAAACTGTTTTTT
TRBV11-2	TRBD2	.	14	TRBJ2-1	CASSPLDLAGGSFF	TGTGCCAGCAGTCCCCTGGACCTAGCGGGAGGAAGTTTCTTC
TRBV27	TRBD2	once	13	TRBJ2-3	CASSLSGSDTQYF	TGTGCCAGCAGTTTAAGCGGGAGTGATACGCAGTATTTT
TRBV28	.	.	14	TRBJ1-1	CASNPGQLNTEAFF	TGTGCCAGCAATCCCGGACAGCTGAACACTGAAGCTTTCTTT
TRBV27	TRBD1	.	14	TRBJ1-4	CASSWDRGGEKLFF	TGTGCCAGCAGTTGGGACAGGGGAGGCGAAAAACTGTTTTTT
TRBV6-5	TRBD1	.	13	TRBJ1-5	CASSLTGEQPQHF	TGTGCCAGCAGTTTGACAGGGGAGCAGCCCCAGCATTTT
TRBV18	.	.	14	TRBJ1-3	CASSPTQAGNTIYF	TGTGCCAGCTCACCTACCCAGGCTGGAAACACCATATATTTT
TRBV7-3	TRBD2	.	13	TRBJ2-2	CASSPRGGGELFF	TGTGCCAGCAGCCCCCGGGGGGGCGGGGAGCTGTTTTTT
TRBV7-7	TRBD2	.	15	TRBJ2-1	CASSPTLAGGNEQFF	TGTGCTAGCAGCCCCACCCTAGCGGGAGGGAATGAGCAGTTCTTC
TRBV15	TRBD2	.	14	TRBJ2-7	CATSASGRSYEQYF	TGTGCCACCAGCGCTAGCGGGAGGAGCTACGAGCAGTACTTC
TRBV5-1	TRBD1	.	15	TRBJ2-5	CASSSDRGLRETQYF	TGCGCCAGCAGCTCCGACAGGGGGCTTCGAGAGACCCAGTACTTC
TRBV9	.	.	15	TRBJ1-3	CASSVGQEIGNTIYF	TGTGCCAGCAGCGTAGGACAGGAGATTGGAAACACCATATATTTT
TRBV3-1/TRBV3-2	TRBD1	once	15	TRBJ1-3	CASSQGQGGGNTIYF	TGTGCCAGCAGCCAAGGACAGGGAGGTGGAAACACCATATATTTT
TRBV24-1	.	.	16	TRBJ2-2	CATSDPGGQNTGELFF	TGTGCCACCAGTGACCCCGGGGGGCAAAACACCGGGGAGCTGTTTTTT
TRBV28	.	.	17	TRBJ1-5	CASSSNPGLRGNQPQHF	TGTGCCAGCAGTTCCAACCCGGGCCTGAGGGGCAATCAGCCCCAGCATTTT
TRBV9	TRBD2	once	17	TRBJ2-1	CASSVRTSGNKGNEQFF	TGTGCCAGCAGCGTACGGACTAGCGGGAATAAAGGCAATGAGCAGTTCTTC
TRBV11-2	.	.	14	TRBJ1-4	CASSLERLNEKLFF	TGTGCCAGCAGCTTAGAGAGGCTTAATGAAAAACTGTTTTTT
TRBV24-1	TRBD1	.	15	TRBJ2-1	CATSGGQGVTNEQFF	TGTGCCACCAGTGGGGGACAGGGAGTGACGAATGAGCAGTTCTTC
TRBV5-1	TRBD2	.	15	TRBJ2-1	CASSYEGTSYNEQFF	TGCGCCAGCAGCTACGAGGGGACTAGTTATAATGAGCAGTTCTTC
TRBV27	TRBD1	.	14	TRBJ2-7	CASSLDRSTYEQYF	TGTGCCAGCAGTTTGGACAGGTCCACCTACGAGCAGTACTTC
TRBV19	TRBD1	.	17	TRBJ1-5	CASSIRDRESSNQPQHF	TGTGCCAGTAGTATCCGGGACAGGGAATCCAGCAATCAGCCCCAGCATTTT
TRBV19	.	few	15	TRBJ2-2	CASSISRDRTGELFF	TGTGCCAGTAGTATAAGCAGGGATAGAACCGGGGAGCTGTTTTTT
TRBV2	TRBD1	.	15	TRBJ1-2	CASMRQTGTGGGYTF	TGTGCCAGCATGCGGCAAACCGGGACAGGGGGCGGCTACACCTTC
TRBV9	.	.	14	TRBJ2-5	CASSTYGGGETQYF	TGTGCCAGCAGTACGTACGGAGGTGGGGAGACCCAGTACTTC
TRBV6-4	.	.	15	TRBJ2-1	CASSVYRDSYNEQFF	TGTGCCAGCAGTGTCTACCGGGACTCGTACAATGAGCAGTTCTTC
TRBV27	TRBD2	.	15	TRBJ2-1	CASSLWGTTNNEQFF	TGTGCCAGCAGTTTATGGGGGACTACCAACAATGAGCAGTTCTTC
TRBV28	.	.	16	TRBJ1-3	CASGRVLGASGNTIYF	TGTGCCAGCGGACGGGTACTGGGGGCCTCTGGAAACACCATATATTTT
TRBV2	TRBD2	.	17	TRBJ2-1	CASSEVASGRAADEQFF	TGTGCCAGCAGTGAAGTGGCCAGCGGGAGGGCCGCCGATGAGCAGTTCTTC
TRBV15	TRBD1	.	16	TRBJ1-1	CATSRGRGLMNTEAFF	TGTGCCACCAGCAGAGGCAGGGGGCTAATGAACACTGAAGCTTTCTTT
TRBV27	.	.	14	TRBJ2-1	CASSPGRSYNEQFF	TGTGCCAGCAGTCCAGGGCGATCCTACAATGAGCAGTTCTTC
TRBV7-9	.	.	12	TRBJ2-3	CASTTSTDTQYF	TGTGCCAGCACCACGTCCACAGATACGCAGTATTTT
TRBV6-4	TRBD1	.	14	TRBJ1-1	CASRRDRGNTEAFF	TGTGCCAGCAGGCGGGACAGGGGGAACACTGAAGCTTTCTTT
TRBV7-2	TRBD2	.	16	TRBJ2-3	CASSLLSGRTTDTQYF	TGTGCCAGCAGCTTGCTTAGCGGGAGGACGACAGATACGCAGTATTTT
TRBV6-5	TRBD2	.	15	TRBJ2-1	CASSLTSEAYNEQFF	TGTGCCAGCAGTTTGACTAGCGAGGCTTACAATGAGCAGTTCTTC
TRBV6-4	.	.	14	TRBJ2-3	CASTRLVGPDTQYF	TGTGCCAGCACCCGACTAGTAGGCCCAGATACGCAGTATTTT
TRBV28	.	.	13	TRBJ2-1	CASSSPTRLEQFF	TGTGCCAGCAGTTCCCCCACGAGGCTTGAGCAGTTCTTC
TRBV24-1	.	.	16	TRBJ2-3	CATSGDRTAGTDTQYF	TGTGCCACCAGTGGGGACCGGACAGCCGGCACAGATACGCAGTATTTT
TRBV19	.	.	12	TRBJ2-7	CASSMNTGEQYF	TGTGCCAGTAGTATGAATACCGGCGAGCAGTACTTC
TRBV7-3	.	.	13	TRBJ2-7	CASSLTSAYEQYF	TGTGCCAGCAGCTTAACTAGCGCCTACGAGCAGTACTTC
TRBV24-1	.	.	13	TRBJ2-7	CATSPGGSYEQYF	TGTGCCACCAGTCCTGGAGGCTCCTACGAGCAGTACTTC
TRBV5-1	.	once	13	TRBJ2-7	CASSSLDPYEQYF	TGCGCCAGCAGCTCTCTAGACCCCTACGAGCAGTACTTC
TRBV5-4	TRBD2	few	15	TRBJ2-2	CASSPTSGSSGELFF	TGTGCCAGCAGCCCGACTAGCGGGAGCTCCGGGGAGCTGTTTTTT
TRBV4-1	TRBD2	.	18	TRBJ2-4	CASSQGLAGLLAKNIQYF	TGCGCCAGCAGCCAGGGACTAGCGGGACTTCTAGCCAAAAACATTCAGTACTTC